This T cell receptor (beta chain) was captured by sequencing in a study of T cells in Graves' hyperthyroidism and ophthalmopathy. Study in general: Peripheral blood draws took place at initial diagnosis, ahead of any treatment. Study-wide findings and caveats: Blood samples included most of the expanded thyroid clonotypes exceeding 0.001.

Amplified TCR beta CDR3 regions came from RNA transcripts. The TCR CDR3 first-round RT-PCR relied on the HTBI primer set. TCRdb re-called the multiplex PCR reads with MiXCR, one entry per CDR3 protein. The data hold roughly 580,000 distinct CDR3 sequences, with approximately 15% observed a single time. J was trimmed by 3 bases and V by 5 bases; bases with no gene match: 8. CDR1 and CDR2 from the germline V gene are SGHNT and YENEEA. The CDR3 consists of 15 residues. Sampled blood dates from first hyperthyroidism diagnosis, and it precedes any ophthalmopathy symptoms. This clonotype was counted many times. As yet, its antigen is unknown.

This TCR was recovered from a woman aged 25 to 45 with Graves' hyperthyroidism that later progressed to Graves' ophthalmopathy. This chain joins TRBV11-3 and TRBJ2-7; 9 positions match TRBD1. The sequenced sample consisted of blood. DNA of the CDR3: TGTGCCAGCAGCCGGGGGGACAGGGTACTCTACGAGCAGTACTTC. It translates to CASSRGDRVLYEQYF.